This TCR beta chain was recorded in a study of blood T cell repertoires in COVID-19. Sequenced by immunoSEQ multiplex PCR; TCRdb stores in-frame clones only, minus some. The data contain 68,000 or so clones, about 86% of them singletons. The length of the CDR3 is 11 residues. The V segment lost 8 bases and the J segment 10 bases; nucleotides outside the gene matches: 4. Germline V gene sequence: CDR1 SNHLY, CDR2 FYNNEI. The gene calls are TRBV2 and TRBJ2-1; 8 bases are shared with TRBD1. The sequencing sample was made of peripheral blood. The clonotype originates from a man aged 50-60 years with acute or convalescent COVID-19. DNA of the CDR3: TGTGCCAGCCGGGACAGGTGGGAGCAGTTCTTC. This codes for CASRDRWEQFF.